By proportion, the clone carrying this T cell receptor beta chain is medium-sized. Its antigen is currently unknown. The same CDR3 arises from other DNA sequences in this sample as well. The CDR3 has 14 residues. Germline CDR1 reads SGHTA; CDR2 reads FQGTGA. Trimming took 5 bases from V and 4 from J; bases not matched to a gene: 7. These data come from a study of OX40 agonist ivuxolimab in advanced cancers. Looking at the study overall: Patients were treated with intravenous ivuxolimab, dosed at 0.01 to 10 mg/kg and infused every 2 weeks. Prior anti-PD-1, anti-PD-L1 or anti-CTLA-4 therapy did not bar entry, and around 39% had some. Study-wide findings and caveats: There were, on average, more expanded clones in CD8+ T cells than in CD4+. With doses of 0.1-3.0 mg/kg, partial responders showed among the lowest clonal expansion.

TCRdb keeps only in-frame clones here, not all; method: immunoSEQ multiplex PCR. The repertoire holds 37,000 or so clones, with almost 80% as singletons. The starting material was CD4+ or CD8+ T cells sorted from blood, obtained in a trial of the OX40 agonist ivuxolimab. The origin of this receptor is an adult with an advanced solid tumor such as melanoma, head and neck, liver or kidney cancer. The rearrangement joins TRBV7-3 to TRBJ1-2, with 7 bases that match TRBD1. The CDR3 protein is CASSPQTGSYGYTF. CDR3 bases: TGTGCCAGCAGCCCCCAGACAGGGTCCTATGGCTACACCTTC.